The source of this T cell receptor beta chain is a study of Graves' ophthalmopathy and Graves' hyperthyroidism. Germline values: CDR1 GTSNPN, CDR2 SVGIG (reference sequence). Trimming removed 0 bases from V and 1 base from J, with 5 bases in between. This CDR3 comprises 13 residues. As the template, RNA transcripts were used to amplify TCR beta CDR3 regions. HTBI primers were used in a first-round RT-PCR, which preceded a second-round multiplex PCR. Each CDR3 protein is one row after TCRdb ran MiXCR on the multiplex PCR reads. The repertoire has roughly 300,000 distinct CDR3 sequences, roughly 15% of them found once; the top ten carry 9% to 15%. Moderate-to-severe activity, CAS ≥3, NOSPECS ≥4 and a duration under 3 months were seen in donors with ophthalmopathy. PBMCs originated in about 9.8 ml of fresh peripheral blood. Study-wide results and caveats: In separating ophthalmopathy from stable hyperthyroidism, a 13-signature model achieved 87.88% sensitivity and about 80% specificity. Most expanded clonotypes from thyroid (those above 0.001 frequency) were also found in blood.

This clonotype was picked up many times. No antigen is known for it. A much larger clone lies one base from this, so it may be a read error. Sequenced sample: peripheral blood. The sequence came from an adult man with Graves' ophthalmopathy. V usage is TRBV30 and J usage is TRBJ2-3; D is tentatively TRBD1 or TRBD2 (5 bases each). DNA of the CDR3: TGTGCCTGGAGTGTGGGGGGCACAGATACGCAGTATTTT. It encodes CAWSVGGTDTQYF.